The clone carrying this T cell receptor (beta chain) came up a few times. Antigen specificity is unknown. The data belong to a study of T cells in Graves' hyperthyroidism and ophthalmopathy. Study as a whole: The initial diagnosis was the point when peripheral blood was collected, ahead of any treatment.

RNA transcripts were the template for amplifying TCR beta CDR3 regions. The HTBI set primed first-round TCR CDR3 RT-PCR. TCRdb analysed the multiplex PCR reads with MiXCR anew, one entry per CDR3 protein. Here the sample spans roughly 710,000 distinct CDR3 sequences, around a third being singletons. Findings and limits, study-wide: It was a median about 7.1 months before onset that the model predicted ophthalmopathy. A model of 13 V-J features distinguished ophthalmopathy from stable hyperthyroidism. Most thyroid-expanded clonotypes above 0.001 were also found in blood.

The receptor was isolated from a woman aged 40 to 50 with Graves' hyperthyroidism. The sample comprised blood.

Here the CDR3 DNA reads TGTGCCAGCAGTGCGTCTGGCCAGACGACCTATCAGCCCCAGCATTTT. This codes for CASSASGQTTYQPQHF. The chain couples TRBV25-1 to TRBJ1-5; no firm D call. The CDR3 has 16 residues. Trimming left V 4 bases short and J 5 bases short, with 18 bases between. CDR1 is MGHDK and CDR2 is SYGVNS in the germline V gene.